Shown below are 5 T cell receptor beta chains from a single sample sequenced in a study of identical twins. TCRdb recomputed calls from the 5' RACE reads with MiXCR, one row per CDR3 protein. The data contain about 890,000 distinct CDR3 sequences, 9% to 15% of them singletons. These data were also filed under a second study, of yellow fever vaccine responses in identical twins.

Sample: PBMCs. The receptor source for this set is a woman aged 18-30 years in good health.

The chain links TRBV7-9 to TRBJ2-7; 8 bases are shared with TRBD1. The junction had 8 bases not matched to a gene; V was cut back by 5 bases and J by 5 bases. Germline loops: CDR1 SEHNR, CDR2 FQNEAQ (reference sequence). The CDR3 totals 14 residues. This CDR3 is CASSTLPGGDEQYF. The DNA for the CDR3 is TGTGCCAGCAGCACCCTTCCAGGGGGCGACGAGCAGTACTTC.

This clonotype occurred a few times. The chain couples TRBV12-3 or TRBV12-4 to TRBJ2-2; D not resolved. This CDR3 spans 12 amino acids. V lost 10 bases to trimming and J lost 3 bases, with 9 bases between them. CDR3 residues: CATQRHTGELFF. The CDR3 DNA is TGTGCCACCCAACGGCACACCGGGGAGCTGTTTTTT.

DNA of the CDR3: TGTGCCAGCAGGAAGACAGGGACTTTCACTGAAGCTTTCTTT. It yields the protein CASRKTGTFTEAFF. This chain uses TRBV25-1 with TRBJ1-1, with 7 bases aligning to TRBD1. Per the germline V gene, CDR1 is MGHDK and CDR2 is SYGVNS. This CDR3 spans 14 amino acids. After removal of 6 bases from V and 4 bases from J, the junction contained 8 bases not matched to a gene.

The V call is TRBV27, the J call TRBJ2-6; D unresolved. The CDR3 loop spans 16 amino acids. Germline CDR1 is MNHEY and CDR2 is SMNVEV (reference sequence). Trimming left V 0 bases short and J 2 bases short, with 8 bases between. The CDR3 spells CASSLSSAAGANVLTF. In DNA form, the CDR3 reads TGTGCCAGCAGTTTATCGTCGGCGGCTGGGGCCAACGTCCTGACTTTC.

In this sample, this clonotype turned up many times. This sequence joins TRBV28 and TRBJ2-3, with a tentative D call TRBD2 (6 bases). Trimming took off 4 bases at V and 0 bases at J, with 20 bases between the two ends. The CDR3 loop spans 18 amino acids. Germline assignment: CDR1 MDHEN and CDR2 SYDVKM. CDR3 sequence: CASSYPGLLSPSTDTQYF. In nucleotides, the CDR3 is TGTGCCAGCAGTTACCCAGGACTACTCAGCCCTAGCACAGATACGCAGTATTTT.